This T cell receptor beta chain was sequenced during a study of beta chain features in type 1 diabetes. Whole-study results and caveats: Moderate but significant shortening of TCRB CDR3s was recorded in all four CD4+ subsets from Type 1 diabetes patients.

Comment on this clone: Its specificity is unknown.

Per the germline V gene, CDR1 is MNHNY and CDR2 is SVGAGI (reference sequence). Trimming removed 6 bases from V and 2 bases from J; junction bases left unmatched: 6. The CDR3 runs to 14 residues. In total, each donor contributed a single heparinised blood draw that averaged about 100 mL. Sequenced material consisted of expressed TCRB transcripts (all of the isolated RNA was reverse transcribed). Sequencing was performed with immunoSEQ multiplex PCR; in TCRdb, only in-frame clones are kept and a portion is missing. The profile shows 150,000 to 200,000 clones, 7% to 9% of them singletons. This sequence originates from a man aged 18-30 years with type 1 diabetes. The sequencing input was central memory CD4+ T cells from blood. The rearrangement joins TRBV6-6 to TRBJ2-7; 8 nucleotides agree with TRBD1. The CDR3 reads CASRDTGGPYEQYF. The CDR3 bases are TGTGCCAGCAGGGATACAGGGGGACCCTACGAGCAGTACTTC.